There are many counts of the clone carrying this TCR beta chain. Its specificity is not known. Germline V gene lookup returns CDR1 MDHEN and CDR2 SYDVKM. This CDR3 has 14 residues. V shed 6 bases and J shed 5 bases, with 16 bases lying between them. These data are taken from a study of T-cell reconstitution after alpha-beta-depleted transplantation in children. Whole-study findings and limits: For some patients, TCRbeta diversity was high at day 60 because of recipient T cells and thymic progenitors that survived. Newly produced T cells mostly accounted for T-cell counts and diversity one year post-transplant.

Unique molecular identifiers tagged the TCRbeta library. TCRdb re-derived calls from the PCR reads in MiXCR, one entry per CDR3 protein. Of about 200,000 distinct CDR3 sequences in the sample, about 7% were seen once. The source material was PBMCs, sampled before TCRalphabeta/CD19-depleted stem cell transplant. The TCR was taken from a boy aged 2 to 10 with acute lymphoblastic leukemia, due to receive a stem cell transplant. V usage is TRBV28 and J usage is TRBJ1-2; D gene unclear. The CDR3 nucleotides are TGTGCCAGCAGCTCTATAAAGGTCGTATATGGCTACACCTTC. This gives the protein CASSSIKVVYGYTF.